Listed here is a single T cell receptor beta chain. TCRdb reanalysed the 5' RACE reads using MiXCR and keeps one entry per CDR3 protein. The top ten hold around 16% of the sample, which has a few hundred thousand distinct CDR3 sequences, approximately 16% seen once. Germline CDR1 LGHNA, CDR2 YNFKEQ. V lost 1 base to trimming and J lost 2 bases, with 9 bases between them. This CDR3 has 14 amino acids. The entry originates in a study of T cells after yellow fever vaccination. This sequence originates from a man aged 18 to 35 who received the YFV17D yellow fever vaccine. J is TRBJ2-7 and V is TRBV4-2; D is unclear. Sequencing used PBMCs, obtained less than 6 days after the first yellow fever vaccination. The CDR3: CASSQGASPYEQYV. The CDR3 region has the DNA TGTGCCAGCAGCCAAGGGGCATCCCCCTACGAGCAGTACGTC.